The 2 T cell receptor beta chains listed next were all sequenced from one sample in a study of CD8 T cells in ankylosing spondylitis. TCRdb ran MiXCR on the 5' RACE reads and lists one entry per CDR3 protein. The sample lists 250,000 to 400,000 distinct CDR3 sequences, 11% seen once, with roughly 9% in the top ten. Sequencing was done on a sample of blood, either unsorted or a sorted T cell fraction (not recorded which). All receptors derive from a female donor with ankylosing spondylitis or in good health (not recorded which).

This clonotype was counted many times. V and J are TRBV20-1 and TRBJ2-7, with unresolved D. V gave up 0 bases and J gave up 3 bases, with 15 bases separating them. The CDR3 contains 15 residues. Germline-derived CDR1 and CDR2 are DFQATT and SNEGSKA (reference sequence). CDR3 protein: CSAREGWADGYEQYF. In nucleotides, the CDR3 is TGCAGTGCTAGAGAAGGTTGGGCGGACGGCTACGAGCAGTACTTC.

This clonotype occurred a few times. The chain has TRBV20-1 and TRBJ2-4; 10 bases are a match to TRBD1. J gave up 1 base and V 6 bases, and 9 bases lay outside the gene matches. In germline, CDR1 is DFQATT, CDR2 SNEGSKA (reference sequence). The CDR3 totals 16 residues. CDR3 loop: CSAITPGQGAKNIQYF. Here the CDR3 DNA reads TGCAGTGCAATTACTCCGGGACAGGGGGCCAAAAACATTCAGTACTTC.